These 21 T cell receptor beta chains originate from one sample sequenced in a study of shared clonotypes between healthy human individuals. Assay: immunoSEQ multiplex PCR; the TCRdb copy retains only in-frame clones and omits some. The table lists roughly 2.1 million clones, 85% to 95% of them singletons, with roughly 1.7% in the top ten. CD8 cells classed as naive were CD45RO-negative and positively selected for CCR7, excluding terminally differentiated effector memory CD45RA+ cells. Sequenced: naive CD8+ T cells from PBMCs. Receptors were obtained from a man aged 18 to 29 in good health. Some clones in this sample may be carry-over from other donors' samples.

The V gene is TRBV6-4, the J gene TRBJ2-7, with TRBD2 matching over 12 bases. Germline values: CDR1 MRHNA, CDR2 SNTAGT. The CDR3 is made up of 14 amino acids. V was pared by 2 bases and J by 9 bases, with 5 bases of the junction left unmatched. CDR3 amino acids: CASSDLAGGLVQYF. The CDR3 DNA sequence: TGTGCCAGCAGTGACCTAGCGGGAGGGCTGGTGCAGTACTTC.

V usage is TRBV19 and J usage is TRBJ2-7, with TRBD1 matching over 7 bases. V shed 4 bases, J shed 2 bases, and the junction held 2 bases outside the gene matches. Per germline, CDR1 LNHDA and CDR2 SQIVND (reference sequence). The CDR3 has 13 amino acids. This CDR3 is CASSRDRTYEQYF. CDR3 sequence (DNA): TGTGCCAGTAGTAGGGACAGAACCTACGAGCAGTACTTC.

The gene calls are TRBV9 and TRBJ2-2, with D uncertain. Germline V lookup: CDR1 SGDLS, CDR2 YYNGEE. This CDR3 comprises 12 residues. With 5 bases removed from V and 5 bases from J, the gap between germline ends came to 7 bases. CDR3 in amino acids: CASRGETGELFF. The CDR3 nucleotides read TGTGCCAGCAGGGGTGAAACCGGGGAGCTGTTTTTT.

In nucleotides, the CDR3 is TGTGCCAGCAGCTTAGAGGGGGGGACACAACGCAATCAGCCCCAGCATTTT. Amino acids: CASSLEGGTQRNQPQHF. V is TRBV11-2 and J is TRBJ1-5; perhaps TRBD1 as D (6 bases). This CDR3 comprises 17 residues. V lost 0 bases and J lost 2, with 14 bases in between. Germline V gene data show CDR1 as SGHAT and CDR2 as FQNNGV.

CDR3 amino acids: CASSYRGRQETQYF. CDR3 coding DNA: TGTGCCAGCAGTTACAGGGGGAGGCAAGAGACCCAGTACTTC. The J gene is TRBJ2-5, the V gene TRBV27, with 8 bases fitting TRBD1. CDR3 size: 14 residues. Germline trimming cut 4 bases from V and 2 bases from J; bases unmatched to any gene: 3. Germline CDR1 reads MNHEY; CDR2 reads SMNVEV (reference sequence).

The chain is built from TRBV15 and TRBJ1-1; 11 bases are shared with TRBD1. Germline CDR1 is LNHNV and CDR2 is YYDKDF (reference sequence). The CDR3 has 14 residues. J was trimmed by 3 bases and V by 3 bases; bases with no gene match: 0. CDR3 sequence: CATSRGQGDTEAFF. In DNA, the CDR3 is TGTGCCACCAGCAGGGGACAGGGGGACACTGAAGCTTTCTTT.

Comment on this clone: Other nucleotide sequences from this sample produce the same CDR3. The chain links TRBV6-1 to TRBJ1-1, with TRBD1 matching over 7 bases. Trimming at V came to 3 bases and at J to 0 bases, leaving 4 bases not matched to a gene. This CDR3 has 15 amino acids. CDR1 and CDR2 (germline): MNHNS, SASEGT. CDR3 residues: CASSDGTAMNTEAFF. The CDR3 DNA reads TGTGCCAGCAGTGACGGGACAGCTATGAACACTGAAGCTTTCTTT.

This sequence joins TRBV14 and TRBJ1-1, with 7 bases lining up with TRBD1. Germline CDR1 and CDR2: SGHDN and FVKESK. Germline trimming cut 3 bases from V and 7 bases from J; bases unmatched to any gene: 5. The CDR3 has 13 residues. The CDR3 here is CASSQPGGVEAFF. The CDR3 DNA reads TGTGCCAGCAGCCAGCCAGGGGGGGTTGAAGCTTTCTTT.

To note about this clone: Other DNA sequences in this specimen translate into the identical CDR3. The chain uses TRBV6-5 and TRBJ1-1; D remains ambiguous. CDR1 is MNHEY and CDR2 is SVGAGI in the germline V gene. CDR3 length: 13 residues. V was trimmed by 6 bases and J by 2 bases, leaving 10 bases between them. The CDR3 sequence: CASSFGGNTEAFF. DNA for the CDR3: TGTGCCAGCAGCTTCGGAGGAAACACTGAAGCTTTCTTT.

This clone was seen just once. This sequence joins TRBV19 and TRBJ1-1; 8 nucleotides agree with TRBD1. The V and J ends lost 3 bases and 5 bases, in that order; junction bases with no gene match: 8. The CDR3 consists of 15 residues. Germline values: CDR1 LNHDA, CDR2 SQIVND (reference sequence). The CDR3 protein is CASSIGAQGATEAFF. DNA for the CDR3: TGTGCCAGTAGTATTGGGGCGCAGGGGGCTACTGAAGCTTTCTTT.

The gene calls are TRBV19 and TRBJ2-7, with no clear D. The germline V gene encodes CDR1 LNHDA and CDR2 SQIVND (reference sequence). The CDR3 has 15 residues. V lost 2 bases and J 0 bases, leaving 11 bases between the germline ends. The CDR3 nucleotides are TGTGCCAGTAGTATAACCCCAGGCAACTCCTACGAGCAGTACTTC. Translated: CASSITPGNSYEQYF.

This clone was seen once. J is TRBJ2-5 and V is TRBV6-5; TRBD1 matches 7 bases. The CDR3 contains 15 residues. Germline V gene lookup returns CDR1 MNHEY and CDR2 SVGAGI. The V and J ends lost 2 bases and 2 bases, in that order; junction bases with no gene match: 5. The CDR3 DNA reads TGTGCCAGCAGTTACCTTCGACAGGGTCAAGAGACCCAGTACTTC. It is translated as CASSYLRQGQETQYF.

The chain uses TRBV29-1 and TRBJ2-7, with a weak D call TRBD2 (6 bases). Germline CDR1 SQVTM, CDR2 ANQGSEA. This CDR3 region has 12 residues. V was shortened by 0 bases and J by 5 bases, with 8 bases between the two germline ends. For the CDR3, the DNA is TGCAGCGTTGAAGATTGGAGGGACGAGCAGTACTTC. This translates into CSVEDWRDEQYF.

This chain connects TRBV29-1 to TRBJ2-1; possibly TRBD1 for D (6 bases). Germline V gene sequence: CDR1 SQVTM, CDR2 ANQGSEA. CDR3 length equals 11 residues. V was clipped by 5 bases and J by 9 bases, with 11 bases between them. The CDR3: CSVQGWGEQFF. As DNA, the CDR3 is TGCAGCGTTCAGGGGTGGGGTGAGCAGTTCTTC.

The chain joins TRBV6-6 to TRBJ1-5, with D perhaps TRBD1 (6 bases). V lost 4 bases and J lost 0, with 10 bases in between. CDR1 is MNHNY and CDR2 is SVGAGI in the germline V gene (reference sequence). There are 15 residues in the CDR3. For the CDR3, the DNA is TGTGCCAGCAGTTGGTCAGGGGATAGCAATCAGCCCCAGCATTTT. Translated, it gives CASSWSGDSNQPQHF.

The chain joins TRBV29-1 to TRBJ2-5; a possible D gene is TRBD2 (5 bases). Judging by the DNA end, TRBJ2-7 fits better; the J call may be wrong. This CDR3 is 13 amino acids long. Germline V gene data show CDR1 as SQVTM and CDR2 as ANQGSEA. In DNA form, the CDR3 reads TGCAGCGTTGAAAGCGGTTTGGCCTACGAGCAGTACTTC. It specifies CSVESGLAYEQYF.

The chain links TRBV5-6 to TRBJ2-2; D tentatively fits TRBD1 or TRBD2 (5 bases each). The germline CDR1 and CDR2 sequences are SGHDT and YYEEEE. The CDR3 extends over 15 amino acids. With 3 bases removed from V and 4 bases from J, the gap between germline ends came to 13 bases. Here the CDR3 reads CASSSTGPFTGELFF. CDR3 sequence (DNA): TGTGCCAGCAGCTCTACGGGGCCTTTCACCGGGGAGCTGTTTTTT.

The V call is TRBV2, the J call TRBJ2-5; 8 bases align to TRBD2. CDR1 and CDR2 from the germline V gene are SNHLY and FYNNEI. The CDR3 has 14 amino acids. J was trimmed by 1 base and V by 8 bases; bases with no gene match: 6. As DNA, the CDR3 is TGTGCCAGCGAAAATCGGGGGGGCCAAGAGACCCAGTACTTC. This sequence encodes CASENRGGQETQYF.

The chain is built from TRBV6-1 and TRBJ1-5; D not resolved. The germline V and J ends were trimmed by 2 bases and 4 bases, with 12 bases remaining between them. CDR3 size: 15 residues. Per the germline V gene, CDR1 is MNHNS and CDR2 is SASEGT. The chain's CDR3 is CASSEWRGRNQPQHF. In DNA, the CDR3 is TGTGCCAGCAGTGAATGGCGGGGTAGAAATCAGCCCCAGCATTTT.

V gene TRBV5-8 combines with J gene TRBJ1-2; D not resolved. The V gene lost 4 bases and the J gene lost 2 bases, with 21 bases spanning the gap. This CDR3 contains 17 residues. CDR1 and CDR2 from the germline V gene are SGHTS and YDEGEE. CDR3 residues: CASSPREGASLNYGYTF. In nucleotides, the CDR3 is TGTGCCAGCAGCCCCCGGGAAGGAGCCAGCCTAAACTATGGCTACACCTTC.

The chain is built from TRBV7-9 and TRBJ1-5, with D possibly TRBD1 on 6 matching bases. This CDR3 is 15 amino acids long. Between the trimmed V and J ends, which lost 5 bases and 7 bases, there was a span of 18 bases. Germline loops: CDR1 SEHNR, CDR2 FQNEAQ (reference sequence). CDR3 DNA sequence: TGTGCCAGCAGCGGATACAGGGAGGAAGGGCAGCCCCAGCATTTT. Translated: CASSGYREEGQPQHF.